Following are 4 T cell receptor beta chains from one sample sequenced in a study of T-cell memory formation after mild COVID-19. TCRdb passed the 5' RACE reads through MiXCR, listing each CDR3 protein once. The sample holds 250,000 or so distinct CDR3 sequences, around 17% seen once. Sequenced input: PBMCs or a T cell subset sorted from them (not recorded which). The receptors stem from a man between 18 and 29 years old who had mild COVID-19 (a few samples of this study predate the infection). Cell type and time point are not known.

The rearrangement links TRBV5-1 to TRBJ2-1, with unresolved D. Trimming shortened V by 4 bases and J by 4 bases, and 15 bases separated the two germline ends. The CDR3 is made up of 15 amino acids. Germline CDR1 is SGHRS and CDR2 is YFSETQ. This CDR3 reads CASSRTVSTYNEQFF. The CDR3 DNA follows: TGCGCCAGCAGCAGAACAGTGAGCACATACAATGAGCAGTTCTTC.

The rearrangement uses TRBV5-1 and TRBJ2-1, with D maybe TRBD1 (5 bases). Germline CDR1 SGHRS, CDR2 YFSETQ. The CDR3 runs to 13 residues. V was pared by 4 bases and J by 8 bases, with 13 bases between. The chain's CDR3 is CASSRNLGDEQFF. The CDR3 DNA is TGCGCCAGCAGCCGAAATCTAGGGGATGAGCAGTTCTTC.

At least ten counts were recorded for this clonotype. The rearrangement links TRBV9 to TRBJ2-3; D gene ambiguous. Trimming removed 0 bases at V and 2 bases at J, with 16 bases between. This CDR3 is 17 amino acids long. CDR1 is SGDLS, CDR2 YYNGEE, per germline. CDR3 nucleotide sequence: TGTGCCAGCAGCGTAGGCGAGGTGGTTTTGAACACAGATACGCAGTATTTT. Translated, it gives CASSVGEVVLNTDTQYF.

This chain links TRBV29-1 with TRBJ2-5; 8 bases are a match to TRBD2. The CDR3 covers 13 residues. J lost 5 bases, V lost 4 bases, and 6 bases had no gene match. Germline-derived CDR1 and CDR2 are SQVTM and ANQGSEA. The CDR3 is CSVAQGGGETQYF. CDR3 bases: TGCAGCGTTGCCCAGGGCGGGGGGGAGACCCAGTACTTC.